The 12 T cell receptor beta chains in this list originate from one sample, sequenced in a study of T cell responses to AZD1222 COVID-19 vaccine. The method was immunoSEQ multiplex PCR; TCRdb's version includes in-frame clones alone and lacks a portion of them. The data hold roughly 130,000 clones, with approximately 83% observed a single time. The sequencing used peripheral blood, collected on day 0 of AZD1222 vaccination. Source of these receptors: an adult in good health.

This clone has more than one count but fewer than ten. The chain links TRBV30 to TRBJ2-6, with D possibly matching TRBD1 (6 bases). Trimming left V 2 bases short and J 2 bases short, with 16 bases between. Germline V gene sequence: CDR1 GTSNPN, CDR2 SVGIG (reference sequence). The CDR3 has 17 amino acids. The CDR3 reads CAWSKGHVLAGANVLTF. The CDR3 region has the DNA TGTGCCTGGAGTAAGGGACACGTACTCGCTGGGGCCAACGTCCTGACTTTC. The full variable domain, rest sourced from reference TRBV30 and TRBJ2-6, is SQTIHQWPATLVQPVGSPLSLECTVEGTSNPNLYWYRQAAGRGLQLLFYSVGIGQISSEVPQNLSASRPQDRQFILSSKKLLLSDSGFYLCAWSKGHVLAGANVLTFGAGSRLTVL.

The V call is TRBV28, the J call TRBJ2-4, with D uncertain. V was cut by 2 bases and J by 4 bases, with 3 bases left in between. The germline V gene has CDR1 MDHEN and CDR2 SYDVKM. The CDR3 is 12 residues long. CDR3 bases: TGTGCCAGCAGTTTAGTGAAAAACATTCAGTACTTC. Protein sequence: CASSLVKNIQYF.

This chain links TRBV18 with TRBJ1-1; D is ambiguous. From germline, CDR1 is KGHSH and CDR2 LQKENI. The CDR3 spans 13 residues. Trimming pared 2 bases from V and 8 bases from J, leaving 12 bases between. In DNA form, the CDR3 reads TGTGCCAGCTCACCAGATGGGATCAAAGAAGCTTTCTTT. Translating gives CASSPDGIKEAFF.

This clone occurred a few times. This sequence joins TRBV10-3 and TRBJ2-7; 7 bases are shared with TRBD1. J lost 3 bases, V lost 5 bases, and 10 bases had no gene match. CDR1 and CDR2 (germline): ENHRY, SYGVKD. The CDR3 consists of 15 residues. The CDR3 loop reads CAISPGQGGVYEQYF. Written as DNA, the CDR3 is TGTGCCATCAGTCCGGGGCAAGGGGGCGTCTACGAGCAGTACTTC.

The chain joins TRBV3-1 (or the pseudogene TRBV3-2) to TRBJ2-5; D gene uncertain. Trimming took off 2 bases at V and 7 bases at J, with 8 bases between the two ends. Germline V CDR1 and CDR2: LGHDT, YNNKEL (reference sequence). The CDR3 runs 12 residues. The CDR3 region has the DNA TGTGCCAGCAGCCAAAGTGTAAGGACCCAGTACTTC. It translates to CASSQSVRTQYF.

The chain joins TRBV18 to TRBJ2-5; maybe TRBD2 (6 bases). Germline CDR1 and CDR2: KGHSH and LQKENI. CDR3 size: 14 residues. Trimming took 0 bases from V and 5 from J, leaving 10 bases between them. The CDR3 DNA is TGTGCCAGCTCACCACCGTCGGGGAGGGAGACCCAGTACTTC. Translated: CASSPPSGRETQYF.

This chain joins TRBV29-1 and TRBJ2-3, with unresolved D. The length of the CDR3 is 14 residues. Per the germline V gene, CDR1 is SQVTM and CDR2 is ANQGSEA. V lost 1 base to trimming and J lost 4 bases, with 12 bases between them. CDR3 residues: CSVEGRHSPDTQYF. In nucleotides, the CDR3 is TGCAGCGTTGAAGGCAGGCATAGCCCAGATACGCAGTATTTT.

The chain links TRBV28 to TRBJ1-5, with unresolved D. The CDR3 loop spans 11 amino acids. The V and J ends lost 3 bases and 7 bases respectively, with 4 bases between them. CDR1 is MDHEN and CDR2 is SYDVKM in the germline V gene. CDR3 amino acids: CASSLHQPQHF. CDR3 coding DNA: TGTGCCAGCAGTTTGCACCAGCCCCAGCATTTT.

This clone was seen a few times. The CDR3 sequence: CAWARRERDIQYF. The CDR3 region has the DNA TGTGCCTGGGCGAGGAGGGAAAGAGACATTCAGTACTTC. The rearrangement uses TRBV30 and TRBJ2-4; D is possibly TRBD2 (6 bases). This CDR3 region has 13 residues. V gave up 5 bases and J gave up 8 bases, with 16 bases separating them. Germline V gene lookup returns CDR1 GTSNPN and CDR2 SVGIG (reference sequence).

This chain uses TRBV2 with TRBJ1-1, with D uncertain. The CDR3 sequence is 14 residues long. Germline V gene lookup returns CDR1 SNHLY and CDR2 FYNNEI. V lost 2 bases and J lost 2, with 9 bases in between. CDR3 sequence: CASSESQINTEAFF. The CDR3 coding sequence is TGTGCCAGCAGTGAATCGCAGATTAACACTGAAGCTTTCTTT.

V usage is TRBV2 and J usage is TRBJ1-1, with TRBD1 matching over 9 bases. V was clipped by 6 bases and J by 0 bases; unmatched bases: 5. The CDR3 is 15 amino acids. The V gene's germline CDR1 is SNHLY and CDR2 FYNNEI. The CDR3: CASRRQGVMNTEAFF. The CDR3, as DNA: TGTGCCAGCAGGAGACAGGGGGTAATGAACACTGAAGCTTTCTTT.

This chain connects TRBV24-1 to TRBJ1-2, with 7 bases aligning to TRBD1. From germline, CDR1 is KGHDR and CDR2 SFDVKD. The CDR3 runs 15 residues. With 1 base clipped from V and 5 bases from J, the junction kept 6 bases outside the gene matches. This chain's CDR3 is CATSDLAGTAYGYTF. CDR3 nucleotides: TGTGCCACCAGTGATTTAGCTGGGACAGCATATGGCTACACCTTC.